This entry lists 2 T cell receptor beta chains sequenced from one sample in a study of vaccination and CD4 T cells after COVID-19. These receptors are not linked to any known antigen. Treatment reported: approximately 11-day PBMC culture with coronavirus spike peptide pools or control peptides (ViraFEST assay). An unexposed donor provided the CD4+ T cells, which were collected before the COVID-19 pandemic (2011-2018). The Oncomine TCR Beta short-read assay was applied to DNA of cultured CD4+ T cells. TCRdb passed the PCR reads through MiXCR, listing each CDR3 protein once. This sample has 5,500 to 7,500 distinct CDR3 sequences, with nearly 35% found just once. The sample consisted of CD4+ T cells from blood, cultured in vitro. All receptors derive from a human donor in good health.

The chain carries TRBV6-4 and TRBJ2-5; 13 bases agree with TRBD2. Losses at the gene ends were 6 bases for V and 5 bases for J; bases not matched to a gene: 9. Germline loops: CDR1 MRHNA, CDR2 SNTAGT. This CDR3 is 16 amino acids long. CDR3 sequence (DNA): TGTGCCAGCAGCCAACTAGCGGGGGGGCAAGGTGAGACCCAGTACTTC. Protein product: CASSQLAGGQGETQYF.

The chain is built from TRBV11-2 and TRBJ2-6, with a weak D call TRBD1 (6 bases). The ends were cut back, 5 bases at V and 2 bases at J, with 7 bases in the middle. The germline gives CDR1 SGHAT, CDR2 FQNNGV. The length of the CDR3 is 14 residues. The CDR3 DNA follows: TGTGCCAGCAGCCAGGGGACTGGGGCCAACGTCCTGACTTTC. It yields the protein CASSQGTGANVLTF.